The clone carrying this TCR beta chain has more than one count but fewer than ten. Original data processing: Amplifying reference gene primers gave estimates of nucleated cell counts. Here immunoSEQ multiplex PCR was the method, and the copy in TCRdb shows in-frame clones only, minus some. V and J calls plus clone size are reproduced from that table; the DNA served to infer D and trimming. The sample carries about 360,000 clones, approximately 86% recorded once. This record comes from a study of blood T cell repertoires in COVID-19. Study as a whole: Italy, Spain and the United States were the sources of the convalescent and acute COVID-19 samples. T cells, B-cell-depleted T cells, or PBMCs supplied cDNA or gDNA.

The Seattle patients joined while their infection was active and were tracked longitudinally afterward. The germline CDR1 and CDR2 sequences are SNHLY and FYNNEI. V lost 0 bases, J lost 5 bases, and 17 bases lay in between. The CDR3 contains 17 residues. This TCR came from a woman in her sixties or seventies with COVID-19, enrolled during active disease. This chain connects TRBV2 to TRBJ2-1; tentative D call: TRBD2 (6 bases). Material for sequencing was peripheral blood. This CDR3 is CASSEAPVGAGNNEQFF. As DNA, the CDR3 is TGTGCCAGCAGTGAAGCTCCCGTGGGTGCGGGGAACAATGAGCAGTTCTTC.